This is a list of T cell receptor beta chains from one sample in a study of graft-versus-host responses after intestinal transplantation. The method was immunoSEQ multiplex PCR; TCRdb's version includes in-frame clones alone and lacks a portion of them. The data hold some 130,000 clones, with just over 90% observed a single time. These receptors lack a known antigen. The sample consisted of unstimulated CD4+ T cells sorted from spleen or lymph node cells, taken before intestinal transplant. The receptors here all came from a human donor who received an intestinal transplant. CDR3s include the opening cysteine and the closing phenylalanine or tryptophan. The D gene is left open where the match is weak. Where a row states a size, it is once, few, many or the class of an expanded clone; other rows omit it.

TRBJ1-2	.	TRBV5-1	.	TGCGCCAGCAGCCGGGGCGGGGAAGGAGGTGGCTACACCTTC	CASSRGGEGGGYTF
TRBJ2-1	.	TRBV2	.	TGTGCCAGCAGTGAAGCCTTTCGGAGCAATGAGCAGTTCTTC	CASSEAFRSNEQFF
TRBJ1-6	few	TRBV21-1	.	TGTGCCAGCAGAGGGGTGGCACCCCTCCACTTT	CASRGVAPLHF
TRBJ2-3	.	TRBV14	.	TGTGCCAGCAGCCAGCTGGCTGGGGGACCCACAGATACGCAGTATTTT	CASSQLAGGPTDTQYF
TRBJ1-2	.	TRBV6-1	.	TGTGCCAGCAATCGGGGGTCCATGGATGGCTACACCTTC	CASNRGSMDGYTF
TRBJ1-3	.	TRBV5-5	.	TGTGCCAGCAGACCGGCGGTGGGTCAGGGAAACACCATATATTTT	CASRPAVGQGNTIYF
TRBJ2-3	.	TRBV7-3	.	TGTGCCAGCAGCTTAACCAGGGTAAACACAGATACGCAGTATTTT	CASSLTRVNTDTQYF
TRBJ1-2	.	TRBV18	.	TGTGCCAGCTCACCACCCTCCAGGGCAATGGGTGCAAGTGGCTACACCTTC	CASSPPSRAMGASGYTF
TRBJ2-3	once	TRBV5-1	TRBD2	TGCGCCAGCAGCCTCCTAGCGGGGGGGACAGATACGCAGTATTTT	CASSLLAGGTDTQYF
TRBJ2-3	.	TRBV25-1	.	TGTGCCAGCAGTGGAAACACAGATACGCAGTATTTT	CASSGNTDTQYF
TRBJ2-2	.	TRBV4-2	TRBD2	TGTGCCAGCAGCCGAGATAGGGGACTAGCGGGGGGGGTCGGGGAGCTGTTTTTT	CASSRDRGLAGGVGELFF
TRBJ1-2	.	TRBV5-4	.	TGTGCCAGCAGCTTGGGCTGGGGGTTTAACTATGGCTACACCTTC	CASSLGWGFNYGYTF
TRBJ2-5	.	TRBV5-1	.	TGCGCCAGCCGCGATCCACAGGGAGCGGAGACCCAGTACTTC	CASRDPQGAETQYF
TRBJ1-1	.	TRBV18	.	TGTGCCAGCTCACCGCCTTCGGGGGCGGACACTGAAGCTTTCTTT	CASSPPSGADTEAFF
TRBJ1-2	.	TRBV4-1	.	TGCGCCAGCAGCCAAGAGTCCCGAAGATTCTTC	CASSQESRRFF
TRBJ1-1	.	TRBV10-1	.	TGCGCCAGCAGTTCCTTGGGCACTGAAGCTTTCTTT	CASSSLGTEAFF
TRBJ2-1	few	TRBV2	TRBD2	TGTGCCAGCAGCGTGGGACTAGCAGTCAATGAGCAGTTCTTC	CASSVGLAVNEQFF
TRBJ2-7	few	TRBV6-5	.	TGTGCCAGCAGTTACTCAGGGGAGGCCTTCTACGAGCAGTACTTC	CASSYSGEAFYEQYF
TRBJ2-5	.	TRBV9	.	TGTGCCAGCAGCCCCGACAGCCACCAAGAGACCCAGTACTTC	CASSPDSHQETQYF
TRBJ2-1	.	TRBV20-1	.	TGCAGTGCTAGAGTGGGCAATGAGCAGTTCTTC	CSARVGNEQFF
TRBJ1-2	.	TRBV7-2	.	TGTGCCAGCAGCTTTGATATGGGGGGCCCTAGGGGCTACACCTTC	CASSFDMGGPRGYTF
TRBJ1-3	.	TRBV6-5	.	TGTGCCAGCAGTTACCGACAGGGAAACACCATATATTTT	CASSYRQGNTIYF
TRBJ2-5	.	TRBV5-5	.	TGTGCCAGCAGCTTACAGGGGGGGTGGCAAGAGACCCAGTACTTC	CASSLQGGWQETQYF
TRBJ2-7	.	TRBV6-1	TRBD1	TGTGCCAGCAGTGAAATTTGGGGGACAGGGTTGAACGAGCAGTACTTC	CASSEIWGTGLNEQYF
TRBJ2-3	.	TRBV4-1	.	TGCGCCAGCAGCCAAGAGAAGGGGCGCACAGATACGCAGTATTTT	CASSQEKGRTDTQYF
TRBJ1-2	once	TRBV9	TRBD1	TGTGCCAGCAGCGCTCGGACAGGGGTTGGGTATGGCTACACCTTC	CASSARTGVGYGYTF
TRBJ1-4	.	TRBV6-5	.	TGTGCCAGCAGTTACTCCCAGGTCGCAACTAATGAAAAACTGTTTTTT	CASSYSQVATNEKLFF
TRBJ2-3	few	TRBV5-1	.	TGCGCCAGCAGCTTGGAGGTCCTCGGGGGAGATACGCAGTATTTT	CASSLEVLGGDTQYF
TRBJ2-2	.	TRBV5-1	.	TGCGCCAGCAGCTTGTTTTTCGGGGGAGACACCGGGGAGCTGTTTTTT	CASSLFFGGDTGELFF
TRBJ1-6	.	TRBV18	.	TGTGCCAGCTCACCCGGGATTCAAGTACCCCTCCACTTT	CASSPGIQVPLHF
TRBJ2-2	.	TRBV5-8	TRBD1	TGTGCCAGCAGCTTGTTCCGGACAGGCCACACCGGGGAGCTGTTTTTT	CASSLFRTGHTGELFF
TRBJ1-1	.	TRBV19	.	TGTGCCAGTAGTGCTAAGATGAACACTGAAGCTTTCTTT	CASSAKMNTEAFF
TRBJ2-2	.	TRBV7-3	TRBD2	TGTGCCAGCAGCTTATTCCCTATAGCGGGGGGGTTCACCGGGGAGCTGTTTTTT	CASSLFPIAGGFTGELFF
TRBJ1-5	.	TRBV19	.	TGTGCCAGTAGTATGGGGGGCAATCAGCCCCAGCATTTT	CASSMGGNQPQHF
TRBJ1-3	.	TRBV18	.	TGTGCCAGCTCACCCGGAACGGGGGCCTCTGGAAACACCATATATTTT	CASSPGTGASGNTIYF
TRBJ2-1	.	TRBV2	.	TGTGCCAGCAGTGATCGGGTTGGGTACAATGAGCAGTTCTTC	CASSDRVGYNEQFF
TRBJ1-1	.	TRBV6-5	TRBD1	TGTGCCAGCAGGGGGGACAGGTCGAACACTGAAGCTTTCTTT	CASRGDRSNTEAFF
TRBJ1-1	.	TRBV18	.	TGTGCCAGCTCACCACCTTCAGGTCGAGCTTTCTTT	CASSPPSGRAFF